The 28 T cell receptor beta chains in this list originate from one sample, sequenced in a study of blood T cell repertoires in COVID-19. Profiling relied on immunoSEQ multiplex PCR, and the TCRdb table lists in-frame clones only, not all of them. The repertoire includes over 120,000 clones, approximately 82% of them detected once, and 10% to 13% sits in the top ten. Sequencing was carried out using peripheral blood. Every receptor here comes from a man in his sixties with active or convalescent COVID-19.

V and J are TRBV5-1 and TRBJ1-1; no definite D call. Germline CDR1 SGHRS, CDR2 YFSETQ. The V end was cut by 2 bases, the J end by 7 bases, with 12 bases between. This CDR3 has 13 residues. For the CDR3, the DNA is TGCGCCAGCAGCTTTAGGTTCGCGGATGAAGCTTTCTTT. Protein: CASSFRFADEAFF.

This CDR3 is CASSVESTGELFF. The CDR3 region has the DNA TGTGCCAGCAGCGTAGAGAGTACCGGGGAGCTGTTTTTT. The J gene is TRBJ2-2, the V gene TRBV9; D gene unclear. The V gene's germline CDR1 is SGDLS and CDR2 YYNGEE. The V end was cut by 0 bases, the J end by 5 bases, with 5 bases between. The CDR3 sequence is 13 residues long.

The rearrangement joins TRBV6-2 or TRBV6-3 to TRBJ2-7; a weak D match, TRBD2 (6 bases). Germline loops: CDR1 MNHEY, CDR2 SVGEGT. This CDR3 comprises 16 residues. V lost 0 bases, J lost 4 bases, and 16 bases lay in between. CDR3 nucleotides: TGTGCCAGCAGTTACTCGAGGCCAAAAAGCGGGTACGAGCAGTACTTC. Protein sequence: CASSYSRPKSGYEQYF.

The V and J genes are TRBV27 and TRBJ2-1, with 7 nucleotides matching TRBD1. Germline lookup yields CDR1 MNHEY and CDR2 SMNVEV (reference sequence). The CDR3 contains 13 residues. Trimming took 5 bases from V and 6 from J; bases not matched to a gene: 4. The CDR3 protein is CASSATGANEQFF. The CDR3 region has the DNA TGTGCCAGCAGTGCAACAGGGGCCAATGAGCAGTTCTTC.

The chain couples TRBV30 to TRBJ1-2; possibly TRBD1 for D (5 bases). The CDR3 is made up of 14 amino acids. CDR1 GTSNPN and CDR2 SVGIG come from the germline V gene (reference sequence). V lost 5 bases and J 7 bases, leaving 20 bases between the germline ends. CDR3 bases: TGTGCCTGGGGTTCAGGGAGGGCCTTTGGTGGCTACACCTTC. Translating gives CAWGSGRAFGGYTF.

The rearrangement uses TRBV7-9 and TRBJ1-2; unclear D gene. This CDR3 comprises 13 residues. Trimming cost V 5 bases and J 3 bases, with 10 bases left between them. The germline CDR1 and CDR2 sequences are SEHNR and FQNEAQ (reference sequence). The CDR3 here is CASSLIYDYGYTF. CDR3 nucleotides: TGTGCCAGCAGCCTTATATATGACTATGGCTACACCTTC.

The chain couples TRBV9 to TRBJ2-1, with D possibly matching TRBD1 (7 bases). CDR1 SGDLS and CDR2 YYNGEE come from the germline V gene. The length of the CDR3 is 15 residues. V gave up 1 base and J gave up 4 bases, with 12 bases separating them. The CDR3 DNA reads TGTGCCAGCAGCGTACAGGGGGGCTCTTACAATGAGCAGTTCTTC. It translates to CASSVQGGSYNEQFF.

This sequence joins TRBV21-1 and TRBJ2-7; TRBD2, the table's D call, was not compared with the DNA. TRBV21-1 is a documented pseudogene. This CDR3 is 15 amino acids long. Here the CDR3 DNA reads TGTGCCAGCAGCCACTTAGCGGGAGTCGGATACGAGCAGTACGTC. It specifies CASSHLAGVGYEQYV.

The chain is built from TRBV15 and TRBJ2-5, with 10 bases identical to TRBD2. V lost 1 base and J lost 1; bases outside the gene matches: 0. This CDR3 is 15 amino acids long. Germline CDR1 is LNHNV and CDR2 is YYDKDF (reference sequence). The CDR3 reads CATSRASGGQETQYF. CDR3 nucleotide sequence: TGTGCCACCAGCAGAGCTAGCGGGGGCCAAGAGACCCAGTACTTC.

The chain has TRBV2 and TRBJ1-5, with 7 positions matching TRBD1. This CDR3 is built from 14 residues. After removal of 5 bases from V and 2 bases from J, the junction contained 3 bases not matched to a gene. CDR1 is SNHLY, CDR2 FYNNEI, per germline. The CDR3 region is CASSTDRGNQPQHF. CDR3 bases: TGTGCCAGCAGTACCGACAGGGGCAATCAGCCCCAGCATTTT.

This chain uses TRBV7-2 with TRBJ1-1; no firm D call. With 5 bases removed from V and 0 bases from J, the gap between germline ends came to 10 bases. Germline-derived CDR1 and CDR2 are SGHTA and FQGNSA. The CDR3 loop spans 14 amino acids. The CDR3 nucleotides are TGTGCCAGCAGCCTCCGGGAGTTGAACACTGAAGCTTTCTTT. Residues: CASSLRELNTEAFF.

The rearrangement uses TRBV5-6 and TRBJ2-7, with D hard to call. V was pared by 0 bases and J by 0 bases, with 10 bases between. CDR3 length: 15 amino acids. Germline lookup yields CDR1 SGHDT and CDR2 YYEEEE. The CDR3 sequence: CASSLGPGSSYEQYF. The CDR3 bases are TGTGCCAGCAGCTTGGGCCCAGGAAGCTCCTACGAGCAGTACTTC.

The count of this clone is one. V gene TRBV30 combines with J gene TRBJ1-1, with 7 bases lining up with TRBD1. The junction had 8 bases not matched to a gene; V was cut back by 5 bases and J by 11 bases. Looked up from germline, CDR1 is GTSNPN and CDR2 is SVGIG (reference sequence). The CDR3 totals 11 residues. The CDR3, as DNA: TGTGCCTGGGACGGACAGGCGAGCGCTTTCTTT. Residues: CAWDGQASAFF.

This clone turned up a few times. The chain links TRBV19 to TRBJ2-5; TRBD1 matches 7 bases. V shed 8 bases and J 4 bases; nucleotides not matched to a gene: 7. This CDR3 contains 13 residues. Germline V lookup: CDR1 LNHDA, CDR2 SQIVND (reference sequence). The CDR3 DNA sequence: TGTGCCAGTGCCCCGACAGGGTCAGAGACCCAGTACTTC. Protein product: CASAPTGSETQYF.

The chain joins TRBV7-2 to TRBJ1-5, with a weak D call TRBD1 (5 bases). The ends were cut back, 3 bases at V and 3 bases at J, with 12 bases in the middle. The length of the CDR3 is 15 residues. CDR1 SGHTA and CDR2 FQGNSA come from the germline V gene. CDR3 coding DNA: TGTGCCAGCAGCTTGCGTAGGGGAAACAATCAGCCCCAGCATTTT. It encodes CASSLRRGNNQPQHF.

The J gene is TRBJ2-3, the V gene TRBV7-2; 9 nucleotides agree with TRBD2. V was clipped by 5 bases and J by 4 bases; unmatched bases: 13. This CDR3 comprises 17 residues. Per germline, CDR1 SGHTA and CDR2 FQGNSA. The CDR3: CASSPKGRGGSPDTQYF. The CDR3 region has the DNA TGTGCCAGCAGCCCCAAGGGGCGGGGGGGGAGCCCAGATACGCAGTATTTT.

V is TRBV5-1 and J is TRBJ2-3, with 7 bases matching TRBD2. CDR1 is SGHRS and CDR2 is YFSETQ in the germline V gene. The CDR3 runs to 15 residues. V shed 1 base, J shed 2 bases, and the junction held 4 bases outside the gene matches. CDR3 nucleotides: TGCGCCAGCAGCTTGAGCGGGACGAACACAGATACGCAGTATTTT. Translating it yields CASSLSGTNTDTQYF.

The CDR3: CASSSRKNTEAFF. CDR3 bases: TGTGCCAGCAGCTCCAGGAAGAACACTGAAGCTTTCTTT. The chain carries TRBV6-5 and TRBJ1-1; D uncertain. Trimming stripped 6 bases from V and 1 base from J, with 9 bases between. The germline gives CDR1 MNHEY, CDR2 SVGAGI. This CDR3 spans 13 amino acids.

This clone was found many times. V usage is TRBV4-1 and J usage is TRBJ1-3, with D maybe TRBD1 (5 bases). The CDR3 consists of 16 residues. In germline, CDR1 is MGHRA, CDR2 YSYEKL. V was cut by 2 bases and J by 0 bases, with 11 bases left in between. For the CDR3, the DNA is TGCGCCAGCAGCCAAAGAAAAGGGGACTCTGGAAACACCATATATTTT. Protein: CASSQRKGDSGNTIYF.

This clone has more than one count but fewer than ten. The CDR3 region is CASSQPLGGTGAEQFF. The CDR3 coding sequence is TGCGCCAGCAGCCAGCCACTCGGGGGAACGGGAGCTGAGCAGTTCTTC. This chain uses TRBV4-1 with TRBJ2-1; D is perhaps TRBD2 (6 bases). Trimming left V 3 bases short and J 9 bases short, with 21 bases between. Looked up from germline, CDR1 is MGHRA and CDR2 is YSYEKL. CDR3 size: 16 residues.

This chain connects TRBV4-1 to TRBJ1-2, with D unclear. From germline, CDR1 is MGHRA and CDR2 YSYEKL. This CDR3 has 16 amino acids. Trimming took off 0 bases at V and 2 bases at J, with 13 bases between the two ends. The CDR3 here is CASSQDPQRLNYGYTF. For the CDR3, the DNA is TGCGCCAGCAGCCAAGATCCTCAGCGACTCAACTATGGCTACACCTTC.

The chain joins TRBV19 to TRBJ1-3; D possibly corresponds to TRBD1 (5 bases). The germline gives CDR1 LNHDA, CDR2 SQIVND (reference sequence). The CDR3 length is 16 residues. The V end lost 3 bases, the J end lost 0 bases, and 12 bases lay between the germline ends. This CDR3 reads CASSMGTPTSGNTIYF. The CDR3 bases are TGTGCCAGTAGTATGGGGACTCCCACCTCTGGAAACACCATATATTTT.

The chain links TRBV10-1 to TRBJ1-1, with D uncertain. V lost 3 bases and J lost 3, with 8 bases in between. This CDR3 region has 13 residues. Per the germline V gene, CDR1 is WNHNN and CDR2 is SYGVQD (reference sequence). The CDR3 DNA follows: TGCGCCAGCAGTGAAGCACGCCACACTGAAGCTTTCTTT. It is translated as CASSEARHTEAFF.

The chain couples TRBV11-2 to TRBJ2-7, with 8 bases matching TRBD2. The CDR3 length is 18 residues. Trimming removed 2 bases from V and 6 bases from J; junction bases left unmatched: 18. The germline CDR1 and CDR2 sequences are SGHAT and FQNNGV. CDR3 bases: TGTGCCAGCAGCTTAACGGGCGCTGCCGGGAGGGATTTCTGCGAGCAGTACGTC. Encoded protein: CASSLTGAAGRDFCEQYV.

V and J are TRBV7-2 and TRBJ1-2; 8 bases are shared with TRBD1. The CDR3 runs to 15 residues. Germline values: CDR1 SGHTA, CDR2 FQGNSA. With 4 bases clipped from V and 6 bases from J, the junction kept 10 bases outside the gene matches. The CDR3 protein is CASSSGGQGANGYTF. As DNA, the CDR3 is TGTGCCAGCAGCTCTGGGGGGCAGGGGGCAAATGGCTACACCTTC.

The chain has TRBV7-6 and TRBJ2-1; tentative D call: TRBD2 (6 bases). With 5 bases removed from V and 8 bases from J, the gap between germline ends came to 25 bases. The CDR3 runs 17 residues. CDR1 and CDR2 (germline): SGHVS, FNYEAQ. CDR3 coding DNA: TGTGCCAGCAGCCCGGCACCCCCTAGGGGTCCGGGAGATGAGCAGTTCTTC. This sequence encodes CASSPAPPRGPGDEQFF.

This clone occurred a few times. A junction end diverges from the germline sequence, so it may reflect a read error. The chain employs TRBV10-1 and TRBJ2-7; D is uncertain. The germline V gene has CDR1 WNHNN and CDR2 SYGVQD (reference sequence). The CDR3 covers 11 residues. In nucleotides, the CDR3 is TGCGCCAGCAGTGAGTCCTCCGAGCAGTACTTC. It yields the protein CASSESSEQYF.

V is TRBV24-1 and J is TRBJ1-5, with 8 bases aligning to TRBD1. CDR1 and CDR2 from the germline V gene are KGHDR and SFDVKD. This CDR3 region has 13 residues. The J segment lost 6 bases and the V segment lost 9 bases, leaving 6 bases of the junction unmatched. The CDR3 DNA reads as TGTGCCACCTCGACAGGGGATGGTCAGCCCCAGCATTTT. Protein: CATSTGDGQPQHF.